This entry concerns a single TCR beta chain. Its specificity is unknown. V lost 3 bases, J lost 3 bases, and 10 bases lay in between. Germline-derived CDR1 and CDR2 are SGDLS and YYNGEE. The length of the CDR3 is 14 residues. The protocol was immunoSEQ multiplex PCR, while the TCRdb copy is restricted to in-frame clones and leaves out a portion. In the table there are around 550,000 clones, approximately 95% of which are singletons. This record belongs to a study of shared clonotypes between healthy human individuals. Study-wide points: Generation probability values for non-shared clonotypes were lower than those for clonotypes shared by all four donors. Naive CD4 clonotypes were shared across several donors at around 5%.

In the naive CD8 group, cells lacked CD45RO and were positively selected for CCR7, so terminally differentiated effector memory CD45RA+ cells were left out. The sequenced sample was naive CD8+ T cells sorted from blood. This clonotype was sampled from a woman aged 25 to 39 in good health. This chain uses TRBV9 with TRBJ2-1; the D gene is possibly TRBD1 (7 bases). This CDR3 reads CASSGRDSYNEQFF. In DNA, the CDR3 is TGTGCCAGCAGCGGGAGGGACAGCTACAATGAGCAGTTCTTC.